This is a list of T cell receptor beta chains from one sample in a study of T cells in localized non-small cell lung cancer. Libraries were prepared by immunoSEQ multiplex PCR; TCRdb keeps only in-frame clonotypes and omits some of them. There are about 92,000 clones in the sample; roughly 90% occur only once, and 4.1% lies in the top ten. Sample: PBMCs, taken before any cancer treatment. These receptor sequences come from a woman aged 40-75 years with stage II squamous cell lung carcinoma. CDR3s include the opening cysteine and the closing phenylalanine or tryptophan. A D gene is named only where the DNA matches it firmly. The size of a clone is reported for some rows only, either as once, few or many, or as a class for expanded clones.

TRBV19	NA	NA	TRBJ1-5	TGTGCCAGTAGTATTGGGGGTGAGCAGCCCCAGCATTTT	CASSIGGEQPQHF
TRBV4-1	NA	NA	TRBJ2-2	TGCGCCAGCAGCCAAGATGGGGGATCTTCGAACACCGGGGAGCTGTTTTTT	CASSQDGGSSNTGELFF
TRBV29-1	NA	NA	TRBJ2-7	TGCAGCGTTGTTGTGGGGGGCCAGGTTTTGGAGCAGTACTTC	CSVVVGGQVLEQYF
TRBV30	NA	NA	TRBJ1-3	TGTGCCTGGAGTGGACAGGATACCTCTGGAAACACCATATATTTT	CAWSGQDTSGNTIYF
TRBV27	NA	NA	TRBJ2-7	TGTGCCAGCAGTTTCCGGGGCGACGTTACATACGAGCAGTACTTC	CASSFRGDVTYEQYF
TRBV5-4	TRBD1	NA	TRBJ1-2	TGTGCCAGCAGCTTGCCGGGACAGCTCTATGGCTACACCTTC	CASSLPGQLYGYTF
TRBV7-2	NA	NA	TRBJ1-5	TGTGCCAGCAGCATCACCGGGACGTCTGGAAAGTGGCCCCAGCATTTT	CASSITGTSGKWPQHF
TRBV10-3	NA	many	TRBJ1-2	TGTGCCATCAGTGAAGCGACAGGCTACTATGGCTACACCTTC	CAISEATGYYGYTF
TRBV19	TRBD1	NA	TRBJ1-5	TGTGCCAGTAGTTCGGGGGACAGGGCGGGATTCGTGTATAGCAATCAGCCCCAGCATTTT	CASSSGDRAGFVYSNQPQHF
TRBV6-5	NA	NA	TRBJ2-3	TGTGCGGTGGGAGGGGGCGTAGGAACAGATACGCAGTATTTT	CAVGGGVGTDTQYF
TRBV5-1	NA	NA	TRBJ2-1	TGCGCCAGCAGCTTGGAAGTACCAGGGACGGGATACAATGAGCAGTTCTTC	CASSLEVPGTGYNEQFF
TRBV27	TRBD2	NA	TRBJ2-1	TGTGCCAGCAGGAGAACTAGCGGGGCTTACAATGAGCAGTTCTTC	CASRRTSGAYNEQFF
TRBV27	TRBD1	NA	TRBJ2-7	TGTGCCAGCAGCCAGGGAGGAGGGATCAGGACAGGGGCTGTCTTC	CASSQGGGIRTGAVF
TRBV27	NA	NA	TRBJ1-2	TGTGCCAGCAGTTTATCGCGATTACCGGGCGGCTACACCTTC	CASSLSRLPGGYTF
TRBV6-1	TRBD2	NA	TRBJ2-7	TGTGCCAGCTGCGAGGACCCGGGACTAGGTTACGAGCAGTACTTC	CASCEDPGLGYEQYF
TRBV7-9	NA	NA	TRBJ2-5	TGTGCCAGCAGCTCGAGCAGGGGCACCCAAGAGACCCAGTACTTC	CASSSSRGTQETQYF
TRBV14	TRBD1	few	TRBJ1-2	TGTGCCAGCAGCCACAACCGGGACAGGGCGGATCGTGGTGAAGGCTACACCTTC	CASSHNRDRADRGEGYTF
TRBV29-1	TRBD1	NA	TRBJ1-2	TGCAGCGTGGCGGACAGGGGTAACTATGGCTACACCTTC	CSVADRGNYGYTF
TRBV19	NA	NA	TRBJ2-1	TGTGCCAGTACAGATCACAATGAGCAGTTCTTC	CASTDHNEQFF
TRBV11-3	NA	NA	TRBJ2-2	TGTGCCAGCAGCGGAGCAGCCGCGAACACCGGGGAGCTGTTTTTT	CASSGAAANTGELFF
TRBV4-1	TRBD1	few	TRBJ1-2	TGCGCCAGCAGCCTGGGACAGGGCATCGCCTTC	CASSLGQGIAF
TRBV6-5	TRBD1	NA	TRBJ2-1	TGTGCCAGCAGCCGGACAGGGGGCGATTATCTACAGTTCTTC	CASSRTGGDYLQFF
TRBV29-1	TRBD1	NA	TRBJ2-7	TGCAGCGTTGAAGAGGGTCGGACAGGAACTAGGAACGAGCAGTACTTC	CSVEEGRTGTRNEQYF
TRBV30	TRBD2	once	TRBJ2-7	TGTGCCGGGCAACTAGCGGGTTCGCTCTACGAGCAGTACTTC	CAGQLAGSLYEQYF
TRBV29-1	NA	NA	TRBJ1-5	TGCAGCGTTGTTGATGATGGCAATCAGCCCCAGCATTTT	CSVVDDGNQPQHF
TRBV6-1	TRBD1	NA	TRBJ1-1	TGTGCCAGCAGCTTCCGGGACAGTAACACTGAAGCTTTCTTT	CASSFRDSNTEAFF
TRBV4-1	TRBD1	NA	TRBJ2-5	TGCGCCAGCAGCCAAACGGGACAGGGGTCGGTAGAGACCCAGTACTTC	CASSQTGQGSVETQYF
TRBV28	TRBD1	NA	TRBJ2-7	TGTGCCAGCAGGGCAGGGGGCTACTACGAGCAGTACTTC	CASRAGGYYEQYF
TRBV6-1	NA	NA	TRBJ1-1	TGTGCCAGCAGTGAAAATTTCCGGCGGGCTTTCTTT	CASSENFRRAFF
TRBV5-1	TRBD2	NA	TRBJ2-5	TGCGCCTCCAGGGAGGGGACCCAAGAGACCCAGTACTTC	CASREGTQETQYF
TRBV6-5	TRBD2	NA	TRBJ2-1	TGTGCCACCGAGTCGCAAGCGGGGGGGTACAATGAGCAGTTCTTC	CATESQAGGYNEQFF
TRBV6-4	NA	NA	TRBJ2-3	TGTGCCAGCAGTGACTCCACTAGTTCAGATACGCAGTATTTT	CASSDSTSSDTQYF
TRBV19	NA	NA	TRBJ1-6	TGTGTTACGGGGGAAGGTCATTCACCCCTCCACTTT	CVTGEGHSPLHF
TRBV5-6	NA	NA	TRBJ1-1	TGTGCCAGCAGCCCCGGGAGGGGGGCCCACCCCCCAATGAACACTGAAGCTTTCTTT	CASSPGRGAHPPMNTEAFF
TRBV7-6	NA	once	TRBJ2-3	TGTGCCAGCAGCTTAGTAGGGGGTGCCACAGATACGCAGTATTTT	CASSLVGGATDTQYF
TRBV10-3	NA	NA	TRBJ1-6	TGTGCCATCAGTGGTCAGGCAGGGGATAATTCACCCCTCCACTTT	CAISGQAGDNSPLHF
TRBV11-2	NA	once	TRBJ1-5	TGTGTCAGCAGCTCCTCCCCGGGACTCGAACCAAGGCCCCAGCATTTT	CVSSSSPGLEPRPQHF
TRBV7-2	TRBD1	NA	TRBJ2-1	TGTGCCAGCAGCTTAGGGACAGGCACCTACAATGAGCAGTTCTTC	CASSLGTGTYNEQFF
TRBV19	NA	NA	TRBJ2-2	TGTGCCAGTAGTCAGAGGGGGATGCCCGGGGAGCTGTTTTTT	CASSQRGMPGELFF
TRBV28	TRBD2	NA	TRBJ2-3	TGTGCCAGCAGTGCAGTAGCGGGGTTGAGCACAGATACGCAGTATTTT	CASSAVAGLSTDTQYF
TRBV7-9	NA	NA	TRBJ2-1	TGTGCCAGCAGCCCCCCGGGGATGGGGCATGAGCAGTTCTTC	CASSPPGMGHEQFF
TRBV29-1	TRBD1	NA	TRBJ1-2	TGCAGCGTTGACCGGACAGGTGGTGGCTACACCTTC	CSVDRTGGGYTF
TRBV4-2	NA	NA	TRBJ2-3	TGTGCCAGCAGCCAAGAGGGGGTCGCAGATACGCAGTATTTT	CASSQEGVADTQYF
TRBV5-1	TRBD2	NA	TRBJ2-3	TGCGCCAGCAGCGGGAGACTAGCGGGCCGCACAGATACGCAGTATTTT	CASSGRLAGRTDTQYF
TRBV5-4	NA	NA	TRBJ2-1	TGTGCCAGCAGCCCCCCCGGCCCCTACAATGAGCAGTTCTTC	CASSPPGPYNEQFF
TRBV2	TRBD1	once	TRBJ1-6	TGTGCCAGCAGCGCGGACAGGAGCTCCTATAATTCACCCCTCCACTTT	CASSADRSSYNSPLHF
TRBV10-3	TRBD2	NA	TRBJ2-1	TGTGCCATCAGGGAGCGGGGTGCGGGATTAGTGGGCAATGAGCAGTTCTTC	CAIRERGAGLVGNEQFF
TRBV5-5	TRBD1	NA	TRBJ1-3	TGTGCCAGCAGCACCACCGGGACAGCCGCGCTTAAAAACACCATATATTTT	CASSTTGTAALKNTIYF
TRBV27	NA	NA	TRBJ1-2	TGTGCCAGCAGTTCTCAAGGACGGGGCTACACCTTC	CASSSQGRGYTF
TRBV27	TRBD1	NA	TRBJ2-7	TGTGCCAGCAGTCCACAGTGGACAGGGTTGACCTACGAGCAGTACTTC	CASSPQWTGLTYEQYF
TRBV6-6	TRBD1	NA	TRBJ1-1	TGTGCCAGCAGTTACTCGAACCAGGGGGGTACTGAAGCTTTCTTT	CASSYSNQGGTEAFF
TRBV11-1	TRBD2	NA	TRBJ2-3	TGTGCCAGCAGCATCCTACCGGGAGGAGTTGGAACAGATACGCAGTATTTT	CASSILPGGVGTDTQYF
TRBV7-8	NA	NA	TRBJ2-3	TGTGCCAGCAGCCCCGGACAGTCCCCTAGCACAGATACGCAGTATTTT	CASSPGQSPSTDTQYF
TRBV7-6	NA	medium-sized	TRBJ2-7	TGTGCCAGCAGCTTAGCATCCACAGGGCAGAACTCCTACGAGCAGTACTTC	CASSLASTGQNSYEQYF
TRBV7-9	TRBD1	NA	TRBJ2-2	TGTGCCAGCAGCCAAGGGACAGCGAACACCGGGGAGCTGTTTTTT	CASSQGTANTGELFF
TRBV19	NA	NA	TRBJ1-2	TGTGCCAGTAGTCCCCGCCGGGACAACTATGGCTACACCTTC	CASSPRRDNYGYTF
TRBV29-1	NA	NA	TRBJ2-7	TGCAGCGTTCCCCTCCTCCAGGGTGGGCACGAGCAGTACTTC	CSVPLLQGGHEQYF
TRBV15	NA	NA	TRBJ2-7	TGTGCCACCAGCTGGGACCAAGGCCCCTACGAGCAGTACTTC	CATSWDQGPYEQYF
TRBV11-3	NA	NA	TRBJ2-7	TGTGCCAGCAGCTTAGGAGGGGGGATCACCTACGAGCAGTACTTC	CASSLGGGITYEQYF